These 16 T cell receptor beta chains were sequenced from one sample in a study of OX40 agonist ivuxolimab in advanced cancers. Some clones are missing from TCRdb's copy, which holds only in-frame ones; the method was immunoSEQ multiplex PCR. The sample carries roughly 76,000 clones, around 84% recorded once. The material was CD4+ or CD8+ T cells sorted from blood, obtained in a trial of the OX40 agonist ivuxolimab. The source is an adult with an advanced solid tumor such as melanoma, head and neck, liver or kidney cancer.

CDR3 in amino acids: CASSPQPFGGNQPQHF. CDR3 in DNA: TGTGCCAGCAGCCCCCAACCCTTCGGAGGCAATCAGCCCCAGCATTTT. V usage is TRBV16 and J usage is TRBJ1-5; D is unresolved. The germline CDR1 and CDR2 sequences are KGHSY and FQNENV. The CDR3 runs 16 residues. V dropped 4 bases and J dropped 2 bases, with 15 bases sitting between them.

This clone occurred once. The gene calls are TRBV5-1 and TRBJ2-3; 10 positions match TRBD1. Per the germline V gene, CDR1 is SGHRS and CDR2 is YFSETQ. The CDR3 sequence is 15 residues long. The junction had 5 bases not matched to a gene; V was cut back by 4 bases and J by 3 bases. Written as DNA, the CDR3 is TGCGCCAGCAGCAGGGACAGGGGTAGGACAGATACGCAGTATTTT. Translating gives CASSRDRGRTDTQYF. The complete variable domain, with remaining parts taken from reference TRBV5-1 and TRBJ2-3, reads KAGVTQTPRYLIKTRGQQVTLSCSPISGHRSVSWYQQTPGQGLQFLFEYFSETQRNKGNFPGRFSGRQFSNSRSEMNVSTLELGDSALYLCASSRDRGRTDTQYFGPGTRLTVL.

The chain is built from TRBV14 and TRBJ2-2; 7 bases fit TRBD2. J was trimmed by 4 bases and V by 4 bases; bases with no gene match: 12. The CDR3 runs to 17 residues. The germline gives CDR1 SGHDN, CDR2 FVKESK. CDR3 nucleotides: TGTGCCAGCAGCCGGGGAGGGGATGCGCTATTCACCGGGGAGCTGTTTTTT. Translating it yields CASSRGGDALFTGELFF. Filled out from reference TRBV14 and TRBJ2-2, the complete variable domain reads EAGVTQFPSHSVIEKGQTVTLRCDPISGHDNLYWYRRVMGKEIKFLLHFVKESKQDESGMPNNRFLAERTGGTYSTLKVQPAELEDSGVYFCASSRGGDALFTGELFFGEGSRLTVL.

The J gene is TRBJ1-1, the V gene TRBV5-1; D possibly corresponds to TRBD1 (5 bases). Germline V lookup: CDR1 SGHRS, CDR2 YFSETQ. Trimming took off 3 bases at V and 8 bases at J, with 14 bases between the two ends. This CDR3 region has 13 residues. The CDR3 bases are TGCGCCAGCAGCTCCTCCGGGACCCAGGAAGCTTTCTTT. Translation gives CASSSSGTQEAFF.

V usage is TRBV10-3 and J usage is TRBJ1-1; D is perhaps TRBD1 (5 bases). Trimming pared 6 bases from V and 0 bases from J, leaving 8 bases between. The CDR3 is 13 amino acids. Germline values: CDR1 ENHRY, CDR2 SYGVKD. The chain's CDR3 is CAIRGDLNTEAFF. Here the CDR3 DNA reads TGTGCCATCAGGGGGGATTTGAACACTGAAGCTTTCTTT.

The rearrangement joins TRBV7-2 to TRBJ2-3, with 8 bases that match TRBD1. The length of the CDR3 is 14 residues. Germline CDR1 SGHTA, CDR2 FQGNSA. J was trimmed by 6 bases and V by 3 bases; bases with no gene match: 5. CDR3 in amino acids: CASSFGTGEDTQYF. The CDR3 coding sequence is TGTGCCAGCAGCTTCGGGACAGGTGAGGATACGCAGTATTTT.

Concerning this clone itself: Germline and junction disagree at one end, which may indicate a read error. The chain links TRBV5-1 to TRBJ1-2; D not certain. Germline V gives CDR1 SGHRS, CDR2 YFSETQ. The CDR3 contains 13 residues. The chain's CDR3 is CASSLGLQYGYTF. The CDR3 region has the DNA TGTGCCAGCAGCTTGGGCCTACAATATGGCTACACCTTC.

The V and J genes are TRBV7-2 and TRBJ2-7, with TRBD2 matching over 10 bases. V gave up 0 bases and J gave up 6 bases; unmatched junction bases: 11. Per the germline V gene, CDR1 is SGHTA and CDR2 is FQGNSA. The CDR3 has 17 amino acids. CDR3 nucleotide sequence: TGTGCCAGCAGCTTAGCCTGTACTAGCGGGGCAAGGGGCGAGCAGTACTTC. Its protein product is CASSLACTSGARGEQYF.

The rearrangement uses TRBV5-1 and TRBJ2-1; 8 bases line up with TRBD1. Germline V lookup: CDR1 SGHRS, CDR2 YFSETQ. The junction had 8 bases not matched to a gene; V was cut back by 3 bases and J by 6 bases. The CDR3 has 15 amino acids. The CDR3 coding sequence is TGCGCCAGCAGCTCTCCCGGGACAGGCCCCAATGAGCAGTTCTTC. Amino acids: CASSSPGTGPNEQFF.

This chain links TRBV11-3 with TRBJ2-1; 10 bases fit TRBD1. The CDR3 totals 15 residues. The germline gives CDR1 SGHNT, CDR2 YENEEA. V dropped 5 bases and J dropped 2; count of bases not matched to a gene: 3. DNA for the CDR3: TGTGCCAGCAGCCTGGGACAGGGGACCTACAATGAGCAGTTCTTC. Translation gives CASSLGQGTYNEQFF.

The rearrangement uses TRBV4-3 and TRBJ2-7; D might be TRBD2 (5 bases). The germline V gene has CDR1 LGHNA and CDR2 YSLEER. The CDR3 extends over 14 amino acids. V was pared by 1 base and J by 3 bases, with 10 bases between. The CDR3 coding sequence is TGCGCCAGCAGCCAAGGGCCGGGAAACTACGAGCAGTACTTC. Translating gives CASSQGPGNYEQYF.

The chain uses TRBV28 and TRBJ1-1; 10 nucleotides agree with TRBD1. Trimming at V came to 4 bases and at J to 0 bases, leaving 5 bases not matched to a gene. This CDR3 has 16 residues. The germline gives CDR1 MDHEN, CDR2 SYDVKM. Written as DNA, the CDR3 is TGTGCCAGCAGTTCCCCTGGGACAGGGGTGAACACTGAAGCTTTCTTT. Translated: CASSSPGTGVNTEAFF.

This clone was found a few times. The same CDR3 can be traced to other DNA sequences in this sample. V gene TRBV19 combines with J gene TRBJ1-4, with D uncertain. This CDR3 comprises 15 residues. V shed 5 bases and J shed 0 bases, with 10 bases lying between them. CDR1 and CDR2 from the germline V gene are LNHDA and SQIVND (reference sequence). CDR3 coding DNA: TGTGCCAGTAGTTCCTCAAGCACAACTAATGAAAAACTGTTTTTT. This encodes CASSSSSTTNEKLFF.

The gene calls are TRBV5-1 and TRBJ2-7; TRBD1 agrees at 8 bases. This CDR3 region has 13 residues. The germline V gene encodes CDR1 SGHRS and CDR2 YFSETQ. J was trimmed by 6 bases and V by 4 bases; bases with no gene match: 6. In nucleotides, the CDR3 is TGCGCCAGCAGCCTTGGGACAGGCGGCGAGCAGTACTTC. This encodes CASSLGTGGEQYF. The full variable domain, with the rest looked up from reference TRBV5-1 and TRBJ2-7, is KAGVTQTPRYLIKTRGQQVTLSCSPISGHRSVSWYQQTPGQGLQFLFEYFSETQRNKGNFPGRFSGRQFSNSRSEMNVSTLELGDSALYLCASSLGTGGEQYFGPGTRLTVT.

The chain joins TRBV2 to TRBJ1-1, with TRBD1 identical over 10 bases. The J segment lost 4 bases and the V segment lost 9 bases, leaving 11 bases of the junction unmatched. The CDR3 length is 15 residues. Germline CDR1 SNHLY, CDR2 FYNNEI. Here the CDR3 reads CARSPGQGIVTEAFF. CDR3 DNA: TGTGCCAGATCTCCGGGACAGGGGATTGTCACTGAAGCTTTCTTT.

The genes are TRBV4-3 and TRBJ1-2, with D hard to call. This CDR3 has 16 amino acids. V was cut by 0 bases and J by 3 bases, with 14 bases left in between. The germline V gene encodes CDR1 LGHNA and CDR2 YSLEER. The CDR3 region has the DNA TGCGCCAGCAGCCAAGATTATGCCGAGGGCGACTATGGCTACACCTTC. Encoded protein: CASSQDYAEGDYGYTF.